The 4 T cell receptor beta chains below were found in one sample sequenced in a study of Tregs in tolerant kidney transplant recipients. Related graft donors supplied nonmyeloablative bone marrow transplants, and mixed chimerism was transient. Clones were sequenced by immunoSEQ multiplex PCR, and TCRdb holds only the in-frame ones, with some missing. The repertoire holds approximately 50,000 clones, with about 91% as singletons. The sequencing used CD8+ T cells from blood (PBMCs), collected 24 months after the transplant. Every receptor here comes from a human patient who received a combined kidney and bone marrow transplant. Some T cells may trace back to the graft donor.

This clone was found a few times. The chain employs TRBV7-6 and TRBJ2-3; 7 bases are a match to TRBD2. V trimming: 0 bases; J trimming: 9 bases; junction bases outside the gene matches: 3. The length of the CDR3 is 13 residues. Germline V gives CDR1 SGHVS, CDR2 FNYEAQ. CDR3 coding DNA: TGTGCCAGCAGCTTAGCCGTTAGCGGGACGCAGTATTTT. Amino acids: CASSLAVSGTQYF.

The chain is built from TRBV4-3 and TRBJ2-7; tentative D call: TRBD2 (6 bases). Germline V gene data show CDR1 as LGHNA and CDR2 as YSLEER. Between the trimmed V and J ends, which lost 1 base and 2 bases, there was a span of 15 bases. The CDR3 consists of 16 residues. CDR3 nucleotide sequence: TGCGCCAGCAGCCAAGGTTCACTAACGGGGGCCTACGAGCAGTACTTC. It translates to CASSQGSLTGAYEQYF.

The CDR3 DNA is TGCGCCAGCAGCCAAGATAGGTCGGGAGCGGGCACCGGGGAGCTGTTTTTT. Translated: CASSQDRSGAGTGELFF. The rearrangement uses TRBV4-3 and TRBJ2-2, with TRBD2 as a possible D gene (6 bases). The length of the CDR3 is 17 residues. V was shortened by 0 bases and J by 4 bases, with 15 bases between the two germline ends. Germline loops: CDR1 LGHNA, CDR2 YSLEER.

The chain has TRBV6-6 and TRBJ2-2, with TRBD2 matching over 12 bases. The CDR3 spans 15 residues. The germline V gene has CDR1 MNHNY and CDR2 SVGAGI (reference sequence). Unmatched junction bases numbered 1, after V lost 2 bases and J lost 6 bases. The CDR3 region has the DNA TGTGCCAGCAGTTACCTAGCGGGAGGGGCCGGGGAGCTGTTTTTT. It translates to CASSYLAGGAGELFF.